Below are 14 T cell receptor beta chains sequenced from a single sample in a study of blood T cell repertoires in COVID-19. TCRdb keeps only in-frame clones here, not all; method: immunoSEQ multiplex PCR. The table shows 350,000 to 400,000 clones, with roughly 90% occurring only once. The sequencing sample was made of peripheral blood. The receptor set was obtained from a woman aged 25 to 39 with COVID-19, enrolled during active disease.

The CDR3 DNA follows: TGTGCCAGCAGCTTAGAAGCCGCGGGGGCCGGGGGTAGCACTGAAGCTTTCTTT. Protein product: CASSLEAAGAGGSTEAFF. This chain links TRBV7-9 with TRBJ1-1, with D perhaps matching TRBD1 (6 bases). Germline values: CDR1 SEHNR, CDR2 FQNEAQ (reference sequence). CDR3 length: 18 amino acids. V was cut by 1 base and J by 4 bases, with 22 bases left in between.

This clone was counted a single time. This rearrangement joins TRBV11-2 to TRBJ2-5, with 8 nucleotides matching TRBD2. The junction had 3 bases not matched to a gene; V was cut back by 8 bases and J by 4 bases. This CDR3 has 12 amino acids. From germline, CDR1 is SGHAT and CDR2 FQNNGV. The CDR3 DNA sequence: TGTGCCAGCCGGGGGGGGCGAGAGACCCAGTACTTC. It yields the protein CASRGGRETQYF.

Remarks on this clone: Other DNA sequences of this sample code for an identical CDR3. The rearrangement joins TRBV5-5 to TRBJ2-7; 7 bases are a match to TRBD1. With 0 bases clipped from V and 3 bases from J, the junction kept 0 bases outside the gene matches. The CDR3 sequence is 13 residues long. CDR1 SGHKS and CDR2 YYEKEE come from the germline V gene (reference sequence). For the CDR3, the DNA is TGTGCCAGCAGCTTGGACAGGGGCTACGAGCAGTACGTC. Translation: CASSLDRGYEQYV.

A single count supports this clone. The CDR3 nucleotides are TGTGCCAGCTCCGGGACAGGGGTATTTTATGGCTACACCTTC. Translated: CASSGTGVFYGYTF. The J gene is TRBJ1-2, the V gene TRBV9; 10 bases are shared with TRBD1. Germline V gene sequence: CDR1 SGDLS, CDR2 YYNGEE. After removal of 7 bases from V and 5 bases from J, the junction contained 8 bases not matched to a gene. The CDR3 is made up of 14 amino acids.

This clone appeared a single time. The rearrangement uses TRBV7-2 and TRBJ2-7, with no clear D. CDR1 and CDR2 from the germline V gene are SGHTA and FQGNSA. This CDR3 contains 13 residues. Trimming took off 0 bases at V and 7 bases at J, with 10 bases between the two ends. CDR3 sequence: CASSLAGLREQYF. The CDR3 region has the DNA TGTGCCAGCAGCTTAGCGGGCCTTCGGGAGCAGTACTTC.

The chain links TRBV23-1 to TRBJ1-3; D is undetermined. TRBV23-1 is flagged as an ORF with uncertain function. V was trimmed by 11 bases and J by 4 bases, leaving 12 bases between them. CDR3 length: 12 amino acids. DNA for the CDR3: TGCGCCGGCCTTAGAGGCGGAAACACCATATATTTT. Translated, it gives CAGLRGGNTIYF.

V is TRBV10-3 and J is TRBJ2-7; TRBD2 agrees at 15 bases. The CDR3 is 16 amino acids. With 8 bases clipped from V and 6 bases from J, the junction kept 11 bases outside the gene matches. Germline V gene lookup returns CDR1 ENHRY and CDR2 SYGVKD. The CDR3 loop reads CAILRTSGGAPGEQYF. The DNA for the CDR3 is TGTGCCATCTTACGGACTAGCGGGGGGGCGCCCGGCGAGCAGTACTTC.

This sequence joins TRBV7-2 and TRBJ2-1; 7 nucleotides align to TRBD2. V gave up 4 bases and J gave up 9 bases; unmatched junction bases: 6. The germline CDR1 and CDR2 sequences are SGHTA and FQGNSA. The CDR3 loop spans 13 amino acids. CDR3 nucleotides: TGTGCCAGCAGCTGGGTCGGGGAGGGTGAGCAGTTCTTC. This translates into CASSWVGEGEQFF.

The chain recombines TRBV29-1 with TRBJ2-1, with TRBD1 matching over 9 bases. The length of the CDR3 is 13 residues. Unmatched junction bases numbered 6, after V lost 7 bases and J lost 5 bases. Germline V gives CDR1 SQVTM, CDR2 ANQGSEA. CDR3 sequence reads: CSAGQGWNNEQFF. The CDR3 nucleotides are TGCAGCGCCGGACAGGGGTGGAACAATGAGCAGTTCTTC.

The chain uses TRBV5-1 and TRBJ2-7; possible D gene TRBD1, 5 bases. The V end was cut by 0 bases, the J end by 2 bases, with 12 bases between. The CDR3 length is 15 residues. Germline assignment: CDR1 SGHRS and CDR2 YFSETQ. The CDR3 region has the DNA TGCGCCAGCAGCTTGGGGTTAGGCAGGGCCTACGAGCAGTACTTC. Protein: CASSLGLGRAYEQYF.

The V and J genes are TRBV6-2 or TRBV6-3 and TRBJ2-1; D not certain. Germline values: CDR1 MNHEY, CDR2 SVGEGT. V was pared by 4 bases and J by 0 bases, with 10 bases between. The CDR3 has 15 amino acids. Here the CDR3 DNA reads TGTGCCAGCAGTTCAGTCAGAAGCTCCTACAATGAGCAGTTCTTC. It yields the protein CASSSVRSSYNEQFF.

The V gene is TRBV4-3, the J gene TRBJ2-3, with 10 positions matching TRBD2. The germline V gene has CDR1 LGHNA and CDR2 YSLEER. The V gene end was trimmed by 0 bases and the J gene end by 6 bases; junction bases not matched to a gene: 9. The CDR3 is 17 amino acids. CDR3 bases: TGCGCCAGCAGCCAAGATCGGGCTAGCGGGGGCGGCGATACGCAGTATTTT. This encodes CASSQDRASGGGDTQYF.

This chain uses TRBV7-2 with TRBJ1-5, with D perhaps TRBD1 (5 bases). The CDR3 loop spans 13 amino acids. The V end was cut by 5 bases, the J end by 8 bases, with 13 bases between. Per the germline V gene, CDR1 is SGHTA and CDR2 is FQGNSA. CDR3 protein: CASSHRTGEPQHF. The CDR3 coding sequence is TGTGCCAGCAGCCATAGGACGGGGGAGCCCCAGCATTTT.

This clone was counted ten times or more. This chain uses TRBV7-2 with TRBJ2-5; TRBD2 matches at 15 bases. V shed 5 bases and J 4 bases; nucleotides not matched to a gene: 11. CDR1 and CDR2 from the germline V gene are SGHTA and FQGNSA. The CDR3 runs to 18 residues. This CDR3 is CASSPGTSGGTSPETQYF. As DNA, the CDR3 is TGTGCCAGCAGCCCTGGGACTAGCGGGGGGACGAGCCCAGAGACCCAGTACTTC.